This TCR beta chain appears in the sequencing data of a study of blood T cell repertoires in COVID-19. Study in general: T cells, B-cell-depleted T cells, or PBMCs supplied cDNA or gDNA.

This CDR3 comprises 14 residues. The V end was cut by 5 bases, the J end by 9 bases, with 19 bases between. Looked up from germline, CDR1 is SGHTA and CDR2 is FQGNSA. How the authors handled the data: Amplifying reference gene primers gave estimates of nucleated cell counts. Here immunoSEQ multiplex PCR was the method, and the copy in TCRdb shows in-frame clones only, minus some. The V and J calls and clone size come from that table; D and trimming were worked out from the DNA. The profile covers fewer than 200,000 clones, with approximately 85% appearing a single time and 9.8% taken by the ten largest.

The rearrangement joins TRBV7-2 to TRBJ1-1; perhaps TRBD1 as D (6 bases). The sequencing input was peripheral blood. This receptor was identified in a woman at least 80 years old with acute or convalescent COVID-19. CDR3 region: CASSPVPDSLKAFF. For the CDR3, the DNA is TGTGCCAGCAGCCCCGTCCCGGACAGTTTGAAAGCTTTCTTT.